This entry lists 29 T cell receptor beta chains sequenced from one sample in a study of T cells in Graves' hyperthyroidism and ophthalmopathy (dated by TCRdb to the late 2010s). The library was built by means of multiplex PCR. This sample was sequenced with an Illumina HiSeq 2000. The TCR beta CDR3 regions were amplified from the RNA transcripts. The TCR CDR3 was subjected to a first round of RT-PCR using the HTBI primer set and the Qiagen OneStep RT-PCR kit. TCRdb's own reprocessing of the public reads used fastp at Q25 and MiXCR and kept productive beta chains. Every entry covers one CDR3 protein and lists the most common genes and DNA from its rows. Here the sample has roughly 170,000 distinct CDR3 sequences; 9.4% occur a single time. Jointly, the top ten make up about 20% of the sample. Sequences were obtained from blood. The origin of the receptors is a woman aged 18-29 years with Graves' hyperthyroidism that later progressed to Graves' ophthalmopathy.

V is TRBV20-1 and J is TRBJ1-1, with a tentative D call TRBD1 (5 bases). Germline CDR1 reads DFQATT; CDR2 reads SNEGSKA (reference sequence). This CDR3 has 14 amino acids. Between the trimmed V and J ends, which lost 6 bases and 7 bases, there was a span of 21 bases. CDR3 loop: CSATRSLVRGEAFF. In nucleotides, the CDR3 is TGCAGTGCCACCCGAAGCCTTGTTAGGGGTGAAGCTTTCTTT.

This clonotype was detected only a few times. A much larger clonotype is one base distant, so this may be a read error. In DNA, the CDR3 is TGTGCCTGGAGGCCCCTGGGGGGAGAGCAGCTCTTC. This gives the protein CAWRPLGGEQLF. The chain joins TRBV30 to TRBJ2-1; D may be TRBD2 (6 bases). The germline CDR1 and CDR2 sequences are GTSNPN and SVGIG (reference sequence). The CDR3 spans 12 residues.

DNA for the CDR3: TGCGCCAGCAGCCAGCTACGGACAGGTGGGGCGGAGCAGTTCTTC. It translates to CASSQLRTGGAEQFF. This sequence joins TRBV4-1 and TRBJ2-1; TRBD1 matches 7 bases. The ends lost 3 bases at V and 10 bases at J; junction bases unmatched: 12. The CDR3 runs 15 residues. Germline loops: CDR1 MGHRA, CDR2 YSYEKL.

This clonotype came up many times. V usage is TRBV27 and J usage is TRBJ2-3; 9 bases are a match to TRBD1. There are 17 residues in the CDR3. CDR1 and CDR2 (germline): MNHEY, SMNVEV (reference sequence). V dropped 6 bases and J dropped 1; count of bases not matched to a gene: 11. The CDR3 here is CASRLGQGWSGTDTQYF. In DNA form, the CDR3 reads TGTGCCAGCAGGCTGGGACAGGGTTGGTCAGGCACAGATACGCAGTATTTT.

This clonotype was detected ten times or more. This sequence joins TRBV24-1 and TRBJ1-5; 7 positions agree with TRBD1. V lost 2 bases and J lost 4; bases outside the gene matches: 10. The germline gives CDR1 KGHDR, CDR2 SFDVKD. The CDR3 extends over 17 amino acids. CDR3 sequence (DNA): TGTGCCACCAGTGATTCGCAGGCACAGGGGATTAATCAGCCCCAGCATTTT. Protein sequence: CATSDSQAQGINQPQHF.

Points on this clonotype: Possible read error: a much larger clone is one base away. The chain employs TRBV20-1 and TRBJ2-7; the match to TRBD2 covers 7 bases. Germline values: CDR1 DFQATT, CDR2 SNEGSKA (reference sequence). V lost 5 bases to trimming and J lost 2 bases; unmatched junction nucleotides: 12. The CDR3 is 15 residues long. This chain's CDR3 is CSAGLGGRGAYEQYF. Here the CDR3 DNA reads TGCAGTGCTGGGCTCGGCGGCCGGGGGGCCTACGAGCAGTACTTC.

This clonotype was found many times. The V and J genes are TRBV24-1 and TRBJ2-1; no definite D call. The CDR3 extends over 13 amino acids. Germline values: CDR1 KGHDR, CDR2 SFDVKD. Trimming stripped 5 bases from V and 10 bases from J, with 14 bases between. The CDR3 spells CATSGSRAREQFF. The DNA of the CDR3 is TGTGCCACCAGTGGTTCCCGGGCGAGGGAGCAGTTCTTC.

This clonotype was seen at least ten times. J is TRBJ2-3 and V is TRBV20-1, with 8 nucleotides matching TRBD2. The CDR3 is made up of 15 amino acids. Germline CDR1 and CDR2: DFQATT and SNEGSKA (reference sequence). V shed 5 bases, J shed 0 bases, and the junction held 7 bases outside the gene matches. CDR3 loop: CSAWGVAGSTDTQYF. The DNA for the CDR3 is TGCAGTGCTTGGGGGGTAGCGGGGAGCACAGATACGCAGTATTTT.

This clonotype was counted between two and nine times. The chain's CDR3 is CSVDDEQFF. The CDR3 DNA follows: TGCAGCGTTGATGATGAGCAGTTCTTC. The chain combines TRBV29-1 with TRBJ2-1; D gene unclear. This CDR3 is 9 amino acids long. Trimming removed 3 bases from V and 8 bases from J, with 2 bases in between. The germline V gene has CDR1 SQVTM and CDR2 ANQGSEA.

This clonotype has at least ten counts. The rearrangement links TRBV27 to TRBJ2-7, with 13 bases lining up with TRBD2. The germline V gene has CDR1 MNHEY and CDR2 SMNVEV (reference sequence). This CDR3 is built from 17 residues. Losses at the gene ends were 6 bases for V and 2 bases for J; bases not matched to a gene: 10. Written as DNA, the CDR3 is TGTGCCAGCAGGTCCGGGACAGGACTAGCGGGGGCCTACGAGCAGTACTTC. Translation: CASRSGTGLAGAYEQYF.

As for this clonotype: At one boundary the junction diverges from the germline segment, which might be a read error. The J gene is TRBJ2-5, the V gene TRBV2; D could derive from TRBD1 or TRBD2 (6 bases each). Germline values: CDR1 SNHLY, CDR2 FYNNEI. The CDR3 is 15 amino acids. The CDR3 region is CASSAVGGTQEAQYF. As DNA, the CDR3 is TGTGCCAGCAGTGCCGTCGGGGGCACCCAAGAGGCCCAGTACTTC. Together with reference TRBV2 and TRBJ2-5, the CDR3 gives the full variable domain: EPEVTQTPSHQVTQMGQEVILRCVPISNHLYFYWYRQILGQKVEFLVSFYNNEISEKSEIFDDQFSVERPDGSNFTLKIRSTKLEDSAMYFCASSAVGGTQEAQYFGPGTRLLVL.

This clonotype occurred many times. J is TRBJ2-3 and V is TRBV7-2; D is undetermined. This CDR3 region has 12 residues. Germline CDR1 and CDR2: SGHTA and FQGNSA. V lost 1 base and J 5 bases, leaving 4 bases between the germline ends. The CDR3 bases are TGTGCCAGCAGCTTAGTCGGAGATACGCAGTATTTT. Translation gives CASSLVGDTQYF.

Only a few counts were recorded for this clonotype. The gene calls are TRBV5-6 and TRBJ2-7; D unresolved. This CDR3 spans 15 amino acids. Trimming took off 0 bases at V and 0 bases at J, with 10 bases between the two ends. The germline V gene encodes CDR1 SGHDT and CDR2 YYEEEE. The CDR3 region has the DNA TGTGCCAGCAGCTTGGTCACCTTGAGCTCCTACGAGCAGTACTTC. This codes for CASSLVTLSSYEQYF.

The chain joins TRBV19 to TRBJ2-2; 9 bases line up with TRBD1. The CDR3 loop spans 19 amino acids. V lost 3 bases to trimming and J lost 4 bases; unmatched junction nucleotides: 15. The germline V gene encodes CDR1 LNHDA and CDR2 SQIVND (reference sequence). CDR3 nucleotides: TGTGCCAGTAGTATCAGGTTTATTCGGGGACAGGGACCCACCGGGGAGCTGTTTTTT. Its protein product is CASSIRFIRGQGPTGELFF.

This clonotype has ten or more counts. The chain recombines TRBV20-1 with TRBJ2-7; tentatively, D is TRBD2 (5 bases). V dropped 2 bases and J dropped 2 bases, with 13 bases sitting between them. This CDR3 is 14 amino acids long. Germline loops: CDR1 DFQATT, CDR2 SNEGSKA (reference sequence). In nucleotides, the CDR3 is TGCAGTGCTAGACCCCAACTAGGGACCTACGAGCAGTACTTC. It codes for CSARPQLGTYEQYF.

There are many counts of this clonotype. The gene calls are TRBV27 and TRBJ2-5; 8 nucleotides line up with TRBD2. CDR1 is MNHEY, CDR2 SMNVEV, per germline (reference sequence). Trimming cost V 2 bases and J 4 bases; bases outside gene matches: 12. The CDR3 extends over 17 amino acids. The CDR3 spells CASSLGNRAGVGETQYF. The CDR3 DNA sequence: TGTGCCAGCAGTTTAGGAAACCGAGCGGGGGTGGGAGAGACCCAGTACTTC.

This clonotype was recorded at least ten times. The chain has TRBV3-1 and TRBJ1-2; D remains unclear. Germline values: CDR1 LGHDT, CDR2 YNNKEL (reference sequence). Deletions cut 0 bases from V and 4 bases from J, with 9 bases between. The CDR3 totals 14 residues. The DNA for the CDR3 is TGTGCCAGCAGCCAAGATTCACGGAGCTATGGCTACACCTTC. Residues: CASSQDSRSYGYTF.

Ten or more counts support this clonotype. CDR3 in DNA: TGTGCCAGGGTCCGGGACACGGAACCCTACGAGCAGTACTTC. Amino acid sequence: CARVRDTEPYEQYF. The chain uses TRBV6-2 or TRBV6-3 and TRBJ2-7; tentatively, D is TRBD1 (6 bases). Trimming pared 9 bases from V and 2 bases from J, leaving 17 bases between. The germline V gene encodes CDR1 MNHEY and CDR2 SVGEGT. The CDR3 has 14 amino acids.

The table lists this clonotype with a few counts. The chain couples TRBV20-1 to TRBJ2-7; the D call may be TRBD1 or TRBD2 (5 bases each). Between the trimmed V and J ends, which lost 6 bases and 6 bases, there was a span of 15 bases. CDR3 length equals 12 residues. CDR1 and CDR2 (germline): DFQATT, SNEGSKA (reference sequence). The DNA of the CDR3 is TGCAGTGCGCGGGCCGGGGCGGGCGAGCAGTACTTC. Protein sequence: CSARAGAGEQYF.

This clonotype showed up many times. The rearrangement links TRBV3-1 to TRBJ2-1; D uncertain. The CDR3 is made up of 15 amino acids. V was trimmed by 4 bases and J by 6 bases, leaving 16 bases between them. Germline values: CDR1 LGHDT, CDR2 YNNKEL (reference sequence). CDR3 bases: TGTGCCAGCAGCCTCTCCCTGATAGGACCCAATGAGCAGTTCTTC. Its protein product is CASSLSLIGPNEQFF.

This clonotype appeared many times. This may stem from a read error, because a much larger clone lies one nucleotide away. The chain links TRBV3-1 to TRBJ2-5, with D possibly TRBD1 on 6 matching bases. Per germline, CDR1 LGHDT and CDR2 YNNKEL (reference sequence). The CDR3 runs 15 residues. The CDR3 nucleotides read TGTGCCAGCGGCCAATATACAGGGACCGCAGAGACCCAGTACTTC. This sequence encodes CASGQYTGTAETQYF.

As for this clonotype: Since a much larger clone is just one base distant, this may be a read error. The V and J genes are TRBV6-1 and TRBJ2-1; a possible D gene is TRBD2 (5 bases). This CDR3 has 15 amino acids. V lost 4 bases and J lost 7, with 17 bases in between. Looked up from germline, CDR1 is MNHNS and CDR2 is SASEGT. In DNA, the CDR3 is TGTGCCAGCAGTGGGTATAGCGACCTTGAGAATGAGCAGTTCTTC. Protein: CASSGYSDLENEQFF.

This rearrangement joins TRBV7-9 to TRBJ2-5, with TRBD2 identical over 9 bases. CDR3 length equals 17 residues. Per the germline V gene, CDR1 is SEHNR and CDR2 is FQNEAQ (reference sequence). Unmatched junction bases numbered 12, after V lost 5 bases and J lost 2 bases. The CDR3 coding sequence is TGTGCCAGCAGCCCAGGAAGCCTAGCGGGGTATCAAGAGACCCAGTACTTC. It is translated as CASSPGSLAGYQETQYF. The whole variable domain, remainder taken from reference TRBV7-9 and TRBJ2-5, is DTGVSQNPRHKITKRGQNVTFRCDPISEHNRLYWYRQTLGQGPEFLTYFQNEAQLEKSRLLSDRFSAERPKGSFSTLEIQRTEQGDSAMYLCASSPGSLAGYQETQYFGPGTRLLVL.

The rearrangement uses TRBV6-1 and TRBJ2-1; 9 bases align to TRBD1. The germline V gene encodes CDR1 MNHNS and CDR2 SASEGT. The CDR3 runs to 16 residues. The V gene end was trimmed by 5 bases and the J gene end by 4 bases; junction bases not matched to a gene: 9. CDR3 DNA sequence: TGTGCCAGCAGTTCCTATCCGGGACAGGGTTACAATGAGCAGTTCTTC. Protein product: CASSSYPGQGYNEQFF.

This clonotype was observed once. The gene calls are TRBV7-9 and TRBJ2-3; 7 bases align to TRBD2. Germline V CDR1 and CDR2: SEHNR, FQNEAQ (reference sequence). CDR3 length equals 16 residues. J lost 2 bases, V lost 1 base, and 6 bases had no gene match. CDR3 loop: CASSLGVSGFTDTQYF. In nucleotides, the CDR3 is TGTGCCAGCAGCTTAGGGGTTAGCGGGTTCACAGATACGCAGTATTTT.

This clonotype showed up just a few times. The V gene is TRBV7-8, the J gene TRBJ2-2; TRBD1 aligns across 12 bases. CDR3 length: 17 amino acids. The J segment lost 10 bases and the V segment lost 1 base, leaving 10 bases of the junction unmatched. Germline V gene data show CDR1 as SGHVS and CDR2 as FQNEAQ. CDR3 nucleotides: TGTGCCAGCAGCTTAGGAAGAGTGGGACAGGGGGCCGAGGAGCTGTTTTTT. This encodes CASSLGRVGQGAEELFF.

At least ten counts were recorded for this clonotype. V gene TRBV6-1 combines with J gene TRBJ1-2; possibly TRBD1 for D (6 bases). The CDR3 has 14 amino acids. Trimming shortened V by 3 bases and J by 4 bases, and 12 bases separated the two germline ends. CDR1 and CDR2 (germline): MNHNS, SASEGT. CDR3 sequence: CASSDTQGVYGYTF. DNA for the CDR3: TGTGCCAGCAGTGATACACAGGGTGTCTATGGCTACACCTTC.

This clonotype was seen many times. V and J are TRBV9 and TRBJ2-7; D is ambiguous. The CDR3 sequence is 14 residues long. Germline CDR1 SGDLS, CDR2 YYNGEE. Trimming left V 3 bases short and J 6 bases short, with 16 bases between. The CDR3 reads CASSAHLDFGEQYF. As DNA, the CDR3 is TGTGCCAGCAGCGCCCATCTAGATTTCGGCGAGCAGTACTTC.

Many counts were recorded for this clonotype. The chain couples TRBV27 to TRBJ2-1, with 10 bases aligning to TRBD1. The V and J ends lost 2 bases and 4 bases, in that order; junction bases with no gene match: 2. The CDR3 spans 15 residues. Germline CDR1 MNHEY, CDR2 SMNVEV (reference sequence). The CDR3 loop reads CASSLRDRGYNEQFF. In DNA, the CDR3 is TGTGCCAGCAGTTTACGGGACAGGGGTTACAATGAGCAGTTCTTC.